One sample yielded the 7 T cell receptor beta chains listed below, sequenced in a study of regulatory T cells in long-lasting Graves disease. With iRepertoire HTBI primers and Arm-PCR of CDR3 regions, TCR beta libraries were built. TCRdb re-analysed the multiplex PCR reads in MiXCR, keeping a single row per CDR3 protein. The table shows fewer than 450,000 distinct CDR3 sequences, with 15% occurring only once. Time point reported: newly diagnosed GD, antithyroid drugs for less than 3 months. Extracted RNA from PBMCs served as the source of the TCR library. These data also formed part of another study, on T cells in Graves' hyperthyroidism and ophthalmopathy.

The sample consisted of peripheral blood mononuclear cells (PBMCs), taken at new diagnosis, from a patient treated with antithyroid drugs. The receptor set was obtained from a middle-aged woman with Graves disease.

This clonotype occurred many times. The chain recombines TRBV30 with TRBJ2-1; 9 bases are shared with TRBD1. From germline, CDR1 is GTSNPN and CDR2 SVGIG (reference sequence). V gave up 3 bases and J gave up 9 bases; unmatched junction bases: 9. This CDR3 spans 14 amino acids. CDR3 region: CAWRLRDRVFEQFF. In DNA form, the CDR3 reads TGTGCCTGGAGGCTCAGGGACAGGGTTTTTGAGCAGTTCTTC.

This clonotype was counted ten times or more. The CDR3 loop reads CASSLRRAGYGYTF. The DNA for the CDR3 is TGTGCCAGCAGCTTAAGACGGGCCGGCTATGGCTACACCTTC. The rearrangement links TRBV28 to TRBJ1-2; D remains unclear. Trimming took off 6 bases at V and 4 bases at J, with 15 bases between the two ends. The CDR3 runs 14 residues. Germline assignment: CDR1 MDHEN and CDR2 SYDVKM.

This clonotype was found a few times. One base separates it from a far larger clone, so it is likely a read error. V and J are TRBV11-2 and TRBJ2-6; possibly TRBD2 for D (5 bases). CDR1 is SGHAT, CDR2 FQNNGV, per germline. CDR3 length: 13 residues. The ends were cut back, 7 bases at V and 3 bases at J, with 7 bases in the middle. CDR3 amino acids: CASTRDGANVLTF. The CDR3 region has the DNA TGTGCCAGCACCCGGGATGGGGCCAACGTCCTGACTTTC.

This clonotype was seen many times. V is TRBV11-3 and J is TRBJ2-5; D not certain. Deletions cut 2 bases from V and 2 bases from J, with 6 bases between. CDR1 is SGHNT and CDR2 is YENEEA in the germline V gene. The CDR3 extends over 13 amino acids. CDR3 coding DNA: TGTGCCAGCAGCTTAAATCAACAAGAGACCCAGTACTTC. This gives the protein CASSLNQQETQYF. The whole variable domain, filled in from reference TRBV11-3 and TRBJ2-5, reads EAGVVQSPRYKIIEKKQPVAFWCNPISGHNTLYWYLQNLGQGPELLIRYENEEAVDDSQLPKDRFSAERLKGVDSTLKIQPAELGDSAVYLCASSLNQQETQYFGPGTRLLVL.

At least ten counts were recorded for this clonotype. As DNA, the CDR3 is TGTGCCAGCAGAGAATGGGACAGTTGGGCGAAGGAGACCCAGTACTTC. This gives the protein CASREWDSWAKETQYF. The chain links TRBV2 to TRBJ2-5, with 7 bases that match TRBD1. The V gene's germline CDR1 is SNHLY and CDR2 FYNNEI. Trimming took 6 bases from V and 5 from J; bases not matched to a gene: 15. The CDR3 covers 16 residues.

The chain couples TRBV5-6 to TRBJ2-4; D not resolved. Trimming shortened V by 4 bases and J by 3 bases, and 14 bases separated the two germline ends. The germline V gene encodes CDR1 SGHDT and CDR2 YYEEEE. This CDR3 region has 15 residues. CDR3 in amino acids: CASSGSVWGKNIQYF. CDR3 bases: TGTGCCAGCAGCGGGTCGGTTTGGGGCAAAAACATTCAGTACTTC. The full variable domain, rest sourced from reference TRBV5-6 and TRBJ2-4, is DAGVTQSPTHLIKTRGQQVTLRCSPKSGHDTVSWYQQALGQGPQFIFQYYEEEERQRGNFPDRFSGHQFPNYSSELNVNALLLGDSALYLCASSGSVWGKNIQYFGAGTRLSVL.

This sequence joins TRBV5-5 and TRBJ1-5; no definite D call. The CDR3 loop spans 16 amino acids. The V gene's germline CDR1 is SGHKS and CDR2 YYEKEE (reference sequence). Trimming cost V 4 bases and J 1 base, with 15 bases left between them. CDR3 DNA sequence: TGTGCCAGCAGCCTGAGTGGGGTAGCCAGCAATCAGCCCCAGCATTTT. It codes for CASSLSGVASNQPQHF. The whole variable domain, remainder taken from reference TRBV5-5 and TRBJ1-5, is DAGVTQSPTHLIKTRGQQVTLRCSPISGHKSVSWYQQVLGQGPQFIFQYYEKEERGRGNFPDRFSARQFPNYSSELNVNALLLGDSALYLCASSLSGVASNQPQHFGDGTRLSIL.